These 28 T cell receptor beta chains share one sample of origin, sequenced in a study of CDR3 diversity in severe acne (dated by TCRdb to 2018 to 2020). Libraries came from PCR. The instrument given in TCRdb is Illumina HiSeq 2000. In TCRdb, the public reads were trimmed at Q25 with fastp and aligned with MiXCR, with productive beta chains retained. Rows are combined by CDR3 protein, so each entry shows the most common genes and DNA. The sample contains 84,000 or so distinct CDR3 sequences, over 45% of them found a single time. The ten largest clones take up around 9.1% of the sample. The sequenced sample was blood. These receptors came from a male donor in good health, serving as a control.

V usage is TRBV29-1 and J usage is TRBJ2-3, with D unresolved. CDR1 and CDR2 (germline): SQVTM, ANQGSEA. Trimming shortened V by 6 bases and J by 5 bases, and 6 bases separated the two germline ends. The CDR3 contains 10 residues. CDR3 DNA sequence: TGCAGCGTCCGTGGAGATACGCAGTATTTT. This gives the protein CSVRGDTQYF.

The chain carries TRBV6-1 and TRBJ2-7; D perhaps matches TRBD2 (6 bases). The germline CDR1 and CDR2 sequences are MNHNS and SASEGT. V was trimmed by 5 bases and J by 0 bases, leaving 14 bases between them. The CDR3 sequence is 15 residues long. CDR3 amino acids: CASSLGSQNSYEQYF. The CDR3 region has the DNA TGTGCCAGCAGTCTCGGGAGTCAAAACTCCTACGAGCAGTACTTC.

In regard to this clonotype: This sequence may be a read error, since a much larger clone differs from it by one base. The chain links TRBV9 to TRBJ2-2; 7 positions match TRBD2. After removal of 2 bases from V and 7 bases from J, the junction contained 17 bases not matched to a gene. The germline V gene has CDR1 SGDLS and CDR2 YYNGEE. This CDR3 region has 18 residues. The CDR3 DNA reads TGTGCCAGCAGCGTTGCTGGCGGGAGTTTCGGGGGGTTCGGGGAGCTGTTTTTT. Encoded protein: CASSVAGGSFGGFGELFF.

This clonotype was seen more than once but under ten times. The chain carries TRBV7-6 and TRBJ2-7; D might be TRBD2 (5 bases). V lost 2 bases and J 3 bases, leaving 11 bases between the germline ends. The CDR3 is 14 amino acids. CDR1 and CDR2 (germline): SGHVS, FNYEAQ. The CDR3 DNA follows: TGTGCCAGCAGCTTAATGGAGGATGGCTACGAGCAGTACTTC. Its protein is CASSLMEDGYEQYF.

The sample holds many counts of this clonotype. The rearrangement links TRBV2 to TRBJ1-6; TRBD1 might be the D (5 bases). Per the germline V gene, CDR1 is SNHLY and CDR2 is FYNNEI. The CDR3 runs 12 residues. The ends were cut back, 6 bases at V and 17 bases at J, with 17 bases in the middle. For the CDR3, the DNA is TGTGCCAGCAGCCGGGACCTTGGTCAGGTCCACTTT. Translated, it gives CASSRDLGQVHF. Looking up the rest from reference TRBV2 and TRBJ1-6 gives the full variable domain: EPEVTQTPSHQVTQMGQEVILRCVPISNHLYFYWYRQILGQKVEFLVSFYNNEISEKSEIFDDQFSVERPDGSNFTLKIRSTKLEDSAMYFCASSRDLGQVHFGNGTRLTVT.

This clonotype was recorded at least ten times. V and J are TRBV2 and TRBJ1-6, with no clear D. The CDR3 covers 10 residues. CDR1 is SNHLY and CDR2 is FYNNEI in the germline V gene. Deletions cut 6 bases from V and 16 bases from J, with 10 bases between. The CDR3 nucleotides read TGTGCCAGCAGAGGCGACCAACTCCACTTT. It codes for CASRGDQLHF.

The table lists this clonotype with a few counts. The chain has TRBV3-1 and TRBJ1-1; no clear D gene. V was cut by 3 bases and J by 1 base, with 9 bases left in between. Germline assignment: CDR1 LGHDT and CDR2 YNNKEL (reference sequence). The CDR3 is 14 amino acids. CDR3 DNA: TGTGCCAGCAGCCAGATAGCAGGGAACACTGAAGCTTTCTTT. It is translated as CASSQIAGNTEAFF.

This clonotype was counted only a few times. The gene calls are TRBV5-1 and TRBJ2-3; D is undetermined. V gave up 2 bases and J gave up 2 bases, with 15 bases separating them. Germline CDR1 SGHRS, CDR2 YFSETQ. The CDR3 has 16 amino acids. Here the CDR3 reads CASSFRWAAHTDTQYF. As DNA, the CDR3 is TGCGCCAGCAGCTTCCGATGGGCGGCACACACAGATACGCAGTATTTT.

The V and J genes are TRBV10-3 and TRBJ1-2; 8 nucleotides agree with TRBD1. The V gene's germline CDR1 is ENHRY and CDR2 SYGVKD. The CDR3 covers 14 residues. Trimming at V came to 0 bases and at J to 8 bases, leaving 5 bases not matched to a gene. The CDR3 spells CAISESIGQGGYTF. CDR3 coding DNA: TGTGCCATCAGTGAGTCGATCGGACAGGGAGGCTACACCTTC.

The V and J genes are TRBV7-4 and TRBJ1-1; D is possibly TRBD1 (6 bases). V was trimmed by 1 base and J by 5 bases, leaving 11 bases between them. Germline assignment: CDR1 SGHVT and CDR2 SQSDAQ. CDR3 length: 14 amino acids. The CDR3 here is CASSLDQGRTEAFF. CDR3 coding DNA: TGTGCCAGCAGCTTAGACCAGGGGCGGACTGAAGCTTTCTTT. The full variable domain, rest sourced from reference TRBV7-4 and TRBJ1-1, is GAGVSQSPRYKVAKRGRDVALRCDSISGHVTLYWYRQTLGQGSEVLTYSQSDAQRDKSGRPSGRFSAERPERSVSTLKIQRTEQGDSAVYLCASSLDQGRTEAFFGQGTRLTVV.

V gene TRBV9 combines with J gene TRBJ2-1; 8 nucleotides agree with TRBD2. In germline, CDR1 is SGDLS, CDR2 YYNGEE. This CDR3 is built from 14 residues. J lost 10 bases, V lost 0 bases, and 6 bases had no gene match. As DNA, the CDR3 is TGTGCCAGCAGCGTAGGAGGCGCGGGGGGAGAGCAGTTCTTC. Its translation: CASSVGGAGGEQFF.

This chain joins TRBV2 and TRBJ2-2, with no clear D. Looked up from germline, CDR1 is SNHLY and CDR2 is FYNNEI. This CDR3 spans 16 amino acids. V lost 5 bases, J lost 3 bases, and 16 bases lay in between. The CDR3 here is CASSRRVTVYTGELFF. Here the CDR3 DNA reads TGTGCCAGCAGTCGAAGGGTAACGGTGTACACCGGGGAGCTGTTTTTT.

This clonotype was observed a few times. V is TRBV29-1 and J is TRBJ2-1, with D maybe TRBD2 (7 bases). Germline CDR1 SQVTM, CDR2 ANQGSEA. The CDR3 contains 14 residues. Trimming pared 3 bases from V and 4 bases from J, leaving 13 bases between. The DNA of the CDR3 is TGCAGCGTTGAGGGGGGGCCGGGGTACAATGAGCAGTTCTTC. It encodes CSVEGGPGYNEQFF.

This clonotype was observed a handful of times. The chain employs TRBV7-6 and TRBJ1-1, with 9 bases that match TRBD1. The J segment lost 11 bases and the V segment lost 5 bases, leaving 6 bases of the junction unmatched. The length of the CDR3 is 12 residues. From germline, CDR1 is SGHVS and CDR2 FNYEAQ. The DNA of the CDR3 is TGTGCCAGCAGCACCGGGACAGGGATGGCTTTCTTT. Translating gives CASSTGTGMAFF.

J is TRBJ2-1 and V is TRBV5-6, with D possibly being TRBD2 (5 bases). Per the germline V gene, CDR1 is SGHDT and CDR2 is YYEEEE. The CDR3 has 15 amino acids. V lost 4 bases to trimming and J lost 8 bases, with 19 bases between them. In nucleotides, the CDR3 is TGTGCCAGCAGCCTGCTTCTGGGATCGCGGGATGAGCAGTTCTTC. Translated, it gives CASSLLLGSRDEQFF.

Details on this clonotype: The conserved closing phenylalanine or tryptophan is absent in this CDR3, likely reflecting a read error. The limits of the CDR3 on the DNA are not certain, so only TCRdb's listed CDR3 is given. This chain uses TRBV4-2 with TRBJ2-5. Looked up from germline, CDR1 is LGHNA and CDR2 is YNFKEQ. The CDR3 sequence runs 9 residues, both termini included. This CDR3 is CASSQDQGY.

This clonotype has at least ten counts. Lacking the conserved final phenylalanine or tryptophan, this CDR3 likely reflects a read error. The limits of the CDR3 on the DNA are not certain, so only TCRdb's listed CDR3 is given. Here the CDR3 reads CSAHGRLAG. The rearrangement uses TRBV20-1 and TRBJ2-7; the table's D gene call, TRBD2, was not cross checked with the DNA. From germline, CDR1 is DFQATT and CDR2 SNEGSKA (reference sequence). From its first to its last residue, the CDR3 has 9 amino acids.

Many counts were recorded for this clonotype. The chain is built from TRBV7-8 and TRBJ1-1, with 8 bases identical to TRBD1. CDR3 size: 16 residues. V was clipped by 2 bases and J by 5 bases; unmatched bases: 10. Germline assignment: CDR1 SGHVS and CDR2 FQNEAQ. The CDR3 protein is CASSLTWGTGGTEAFF. The CDR3, as DNA: TGTGCCAGCAGCTTAACTTGGGGGACAGGAGGTACTGAAGCTTTCTTT.

The chain joins TRBV29-1 to TRBJ1-1; unclear D gene. Germline V gene data show CDR1 as SQVTM and CDR2 as ANQGSEA. V was cut by 3 bases and J by 10 bases, with 15 bases left in between. This CDR3 is built from 12 residues. The CDR3 DNA follows: TGCAGCGTTGATGCTGGGTCGTTTGGAGCTTTCTTT. This translates into CSVDAGSFGAFF.

The CDR3 DNA sequence: TGCGCCAGCAGCTCCCAACTGGGCCAGTTCAGGACTGAAGCTTTCTTT. It specifies CASSSQLGQFRTEAFF. V gene TRBV5-1 combines with J gene TRBJ1-1; D not certain. The CDR3 runs 16 residues. Germline-derived CDR1 and CDR2 are SGHRS and YFSETQ. Trimming removed 3 bases at V and 5 bases at J, with 20 bases between. The whole variable domain, remainder taken from reference TRBV5-1 and TRBJ1-1, is KAGVTQTPRYLIKTRGQQVTLSCSPISGHRSVSWYQQTPGQGLQFLFEYFSETQRNKGNFPGRFSGRQFSNSRSEMNVSTLELGDSALYLCASSSQLGQFRTEAFFGQGTRLTVV.

As regards this clonotype: No conserved phenylalanine or tryptophan is present at the end of the CDR3, so a read error is the likely explanation. The CDR3 region is CATGDGDRGNTDTQYS. Here the CDR3 DNA reads TGTGCTACCGGTGACGGCGACAGGGGGAACACAGATACGCAGTATTCT. This chain uses TRBV24-1 with TRBJ2-3, with 9 bases that match TRBD1. The CDR3 is made up of 16 amino acids. CDR1 and CDR2 from the germline V gene are KGHDR and SFDVKD.

The genes are TRBV5-1 and TRBJ1-3; D gene ambiguous. This CDR3 region has 14 residues. Germline CDR1 is SGHRS and CDR2 is YFSETQ. Trimming removed 2 bases from V and 0 bases from J, with 6 bases in between. CDR3 sequence: CASSFGSSGNTIYF. Here the CDR3 DNA reads TGCGCCAGCAGCTTCGGGAGCTCTGGAAACACCATATATTTT.

This clonotype came up once. The J gene is TRBJ2-7, the V gene TRBV7-9, with TRBD2 identical over 7 bases. Per germline, CDR1 SEHNR and CDR2 FQNEAQ (reference sequence). CDR3 length: 15 residues. The V gene end was trimmed by 6 bases and the J gene end by 0 bases; junction bases not matched to a gene: 8. Here the CDR3 reads CASRISGLSSYEQYF. The CDR3 region has the DNA TGTGCCAGCAGGATCTCGGGACTATCCTCCTACGAGCAGTACTTC.

The rearrangement uses TRBV2 and TRBJ1-5, with D unclear. V lost 5 bases, J lost 5 bases, and 10 bases lay in between. The CDR3 consists of 13 residues. The germline gives CDR1 SNHLY, CDR2 FYNNEI. The CDR3 region has the DNA TGTGCCAGCAGTTTGACCTGGGATCAGCCCCAGCATTTT. It is translated as CASSLTWDQPQHF.

This clonotype occurred many times. The chain is built from TRBV7-2 and TRBJ1-1; D uncertain. V was shortened by 3 bases and J by 6 bases, with 14 bases between the two germline ends. Germline assignment: CDR1 SGHTA and CDR2 FQGNSA. The CDR3 loop spans 14 amino acids. The CDR3 loop reads CASSLPLIAAEAFF. The CDR3 bases are TGTGCCAGCAGCTTGCCACTAATTGCGGCTGAAGCTTTCTTT.

The count of this clonotype is one. Since no conserved phenylalanine or tryptophan closes the CDR3, a read error is the likely cause. The CDR3 DNA is TGTGCCTTTCAGTCCTACAATGAGCAGTTCAGA. This encodes CAFQSYNEQFR. J is TRBJ2-1 and V is TRBV2; D not certain. CDR1 and CDR2 (germline): SNHLY, FYNNEI. The CDR3 has 11 residues. V was shortened by 11 bases and J by 1 base, with 6 bases between the two germline ends.

This clonotype was seen repeatedly, ten times or more. The rearrangement links TRBV25-1 to TRBJ1-4; D is undetermined. The CDR3 covers 15 residues. Germline V gene sequence: CDR1 MGHDK, CDR2 SYGVNS. V dropped 10 bases and J dropped 5 bases, with 20 bases sitting between them. The CDR3 reads CATQAPGVRNEKLFF. CDR3 DNA: TGTGCCACCCAGGCCCCTGGAGTTCGGAATGAAAAACTGTTTTTT.

To note about this clonotype: A read error may produce the germline difference seen at one junction end. This chain uses TRBV28 with TRBJ1-4; D remains ambiguous. Germline V CDR1 and CDR2: MDHEN, SYDVKM. This CDR3 has 14 amino acids. CDR3 protein: CGSSLLRLDEKLFF. The CDR3 region has the DNA TGTGGCAGCAGTCTACTACGCCTCGATGAAAAACTGTTTTTT.